This T cell receptor (beta chain) was identified during a study of CD4 T cells in relation to SARS-CoV-2 and coronaviruses. Overall study context: PBMCs were cultured with antigen for roughly nine days before TCR beta sequencing.

The repertoire was sequenced with immunoSEQ multiplex PCR; TCRdb's copy has only in-frame clones and lacks some. The table includes under 25,000 clones, roughly 78% detected once. In the case of this clone: The antigen remains undetermined.

Before the COVID-19 pandemic, during about 2011-2019, CD4+ T cells were taken from unexposed donors. Isolation of CD4+ T cells took place after about 10 days in culture. The receptor was isolated from a human donor in good health. Sequencing used CD4+ T cells from PBMCs, cultured in vitro.

CDR3 bases: TGTGCCAGCAGCCAAGCACCGTCTTATACAGTGGGATACGGAGATGAGCAGTTCTTC. Translation: CASSQAPSYTVGYGDEQFF. The chain has TRBV3-1 (or the pseudogene TRBV3-2) and TRBJ2-1; D remains unclear. CDR1 and CDR2 from the germline V gene are LGHDT and YNNKEL (reference sequence). The CDR3 spans 19 residues. V lost 1 base, J lost 8 bases, and 27 bases lay in between.